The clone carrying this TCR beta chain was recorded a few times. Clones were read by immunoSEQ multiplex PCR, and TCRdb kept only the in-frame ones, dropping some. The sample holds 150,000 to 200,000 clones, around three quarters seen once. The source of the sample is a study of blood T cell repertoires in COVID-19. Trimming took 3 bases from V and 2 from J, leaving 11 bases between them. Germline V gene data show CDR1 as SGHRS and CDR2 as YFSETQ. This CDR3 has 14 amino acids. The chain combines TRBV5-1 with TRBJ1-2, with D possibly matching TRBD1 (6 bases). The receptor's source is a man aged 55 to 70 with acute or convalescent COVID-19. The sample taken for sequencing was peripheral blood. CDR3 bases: TGCGCCAGCAGCTATGGGGGCACGAACTATGGCTACACCTTC. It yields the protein CASSYGGTNYGYTF.